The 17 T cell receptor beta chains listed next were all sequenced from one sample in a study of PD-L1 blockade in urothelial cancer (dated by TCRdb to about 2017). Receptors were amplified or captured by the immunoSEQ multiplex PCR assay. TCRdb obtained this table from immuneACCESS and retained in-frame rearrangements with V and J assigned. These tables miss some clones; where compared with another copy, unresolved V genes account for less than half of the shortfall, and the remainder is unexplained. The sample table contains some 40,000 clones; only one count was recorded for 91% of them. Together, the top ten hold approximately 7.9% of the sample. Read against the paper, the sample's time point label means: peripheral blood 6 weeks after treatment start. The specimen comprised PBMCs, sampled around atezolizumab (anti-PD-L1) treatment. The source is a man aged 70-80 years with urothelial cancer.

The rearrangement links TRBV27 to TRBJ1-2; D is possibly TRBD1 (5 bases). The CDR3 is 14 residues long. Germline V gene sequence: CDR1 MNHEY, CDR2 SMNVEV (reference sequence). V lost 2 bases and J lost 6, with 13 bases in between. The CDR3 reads CASSLRGHQDGYTF. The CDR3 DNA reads TGTGCCAGCAGTTTAAGGGGTCATCAGGATGGCTACACCTTC.

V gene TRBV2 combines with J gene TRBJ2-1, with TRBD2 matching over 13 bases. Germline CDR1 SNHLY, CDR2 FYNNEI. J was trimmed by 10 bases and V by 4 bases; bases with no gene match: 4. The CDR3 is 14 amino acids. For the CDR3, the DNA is TGTGCCAGCAGTGCTAGGACTAGCGGGGGAGAGCAGTTCTTC. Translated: CASSARTSGGEQFF. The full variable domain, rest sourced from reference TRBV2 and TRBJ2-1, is EPEVTQTPSHQVTQMGQEVILRCVPISNHLYFYWYRQILGQKVEFLVSFYNNEISEKSEIFDDQFSVERPDGSNFTLKIRSTKLEDSAMYFCASSARTSGGEQFFGPGTRLTVL.

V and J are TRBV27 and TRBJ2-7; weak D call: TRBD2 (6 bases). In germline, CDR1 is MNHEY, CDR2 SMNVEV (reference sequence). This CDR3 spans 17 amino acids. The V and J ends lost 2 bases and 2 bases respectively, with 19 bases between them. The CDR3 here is CASSLPSSASATYEQYF. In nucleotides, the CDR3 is TGTGCCAGCAGTTTACCTTCTAGCGCTAGTGCTACCTACGAGCAGTACTTC.

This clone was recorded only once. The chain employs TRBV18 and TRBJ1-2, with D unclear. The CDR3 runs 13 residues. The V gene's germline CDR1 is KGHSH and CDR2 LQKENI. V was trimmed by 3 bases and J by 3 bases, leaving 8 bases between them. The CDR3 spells CASSPGSDYGYTF. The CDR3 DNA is TGTGCCAGCTCACCCGGGAGCGACTATGGCTACACCTTC.

The CDR3: CASSARDSDQPQHF. The CDR3 DNA reads TGTGCCAGCAGTGCCAGGGATTCGGATCAGCCCCAGCATTTT. The chain has TRBV6-1 and TRBJ1-5; perhaps TRBD1 as D (5 bases). CDR3 length: 14 amino acids. The ends were cut back, 4 bases at V and 5 bases at J, with 12 bases in the middle. Germline V CDR1 and CDR2: MNHNS, SASEGT.

This CDR3 is CASSSTGGYEQYF. CDR3 nucleotides: TGTGCCAGTAGCTCGACAGGGGGCTACGAGCAGTACTTC. J is TRBJ2-7 and V is TRBV19; 9 nucleotides align to TRBD1. Germline lookup yields CDR1 LNHDA and CDR2 SQIVND (reference sequence). This CDR3 is 13 amino acids long. With 6 bases clipped from V and 3 bases from J, the junction kept 3 bases outside the gene matches.

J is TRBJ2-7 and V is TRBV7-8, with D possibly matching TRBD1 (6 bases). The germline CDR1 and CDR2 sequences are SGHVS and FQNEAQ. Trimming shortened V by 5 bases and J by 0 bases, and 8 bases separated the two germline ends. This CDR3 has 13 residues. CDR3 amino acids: CASSRTASYEQYF. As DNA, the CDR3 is TGTGCCAGCAGCCGGACAGCCTCCTACGAGCAGTACTTC.

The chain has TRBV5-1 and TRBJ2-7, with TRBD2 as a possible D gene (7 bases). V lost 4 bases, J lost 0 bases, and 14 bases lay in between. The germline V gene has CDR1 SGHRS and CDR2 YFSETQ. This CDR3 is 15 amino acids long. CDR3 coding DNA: TGCGCCAGCAGCGGGGGAGGGACACACTCCTACGAGCAGTACTTC. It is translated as CASSGGGTHSYEQYF.

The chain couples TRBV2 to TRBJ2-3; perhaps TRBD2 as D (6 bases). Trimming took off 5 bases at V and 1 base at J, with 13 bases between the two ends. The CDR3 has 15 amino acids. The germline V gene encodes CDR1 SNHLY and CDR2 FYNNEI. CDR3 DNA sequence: TGTGCCAGCAGTCCTATGGGACTCCGCACAGATACGCAGTATTTT. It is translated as CASSPMGLRTDTQYF.

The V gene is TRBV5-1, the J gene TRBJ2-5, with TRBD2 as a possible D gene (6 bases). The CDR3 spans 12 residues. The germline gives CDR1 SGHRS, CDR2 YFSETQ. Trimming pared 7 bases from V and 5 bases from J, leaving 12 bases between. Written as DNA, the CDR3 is TGCGCCAGCCGCAGGGAGGCTGAGACCCAGTACTTC. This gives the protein CASRREAETQYF. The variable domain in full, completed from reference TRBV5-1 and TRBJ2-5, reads KAGVTQTPRYLIKTRGQQVTLSCSPISGHRSVSWYQQTPGQGLQFLFEYFSETQRNKGNFPGRFSGRQFSNSRSEMNVSTLELGDSALYLCASRREAETQYFGPGTRLLVL.

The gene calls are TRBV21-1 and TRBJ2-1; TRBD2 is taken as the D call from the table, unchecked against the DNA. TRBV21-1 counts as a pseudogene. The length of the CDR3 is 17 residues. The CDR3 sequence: CASSNSSLTRFYNEQFF. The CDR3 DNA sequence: TGTGCCAGCAGCAATTCTTCCCTAACCCGTTTTTACAATGAGCAGTTCTTC.

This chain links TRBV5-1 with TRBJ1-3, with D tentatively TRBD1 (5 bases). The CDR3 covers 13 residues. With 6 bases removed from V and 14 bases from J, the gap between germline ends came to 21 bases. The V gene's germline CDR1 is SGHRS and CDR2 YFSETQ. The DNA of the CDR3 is TGCGCCAGCATCGCTTGGCAGGGTGGTTTGGTATATTTT. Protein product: CASIAWQGGLVYF.

The CDR3 here is CASSLGQGAYHEQFF. The CDR3 DNA sequence: TGCGCCAGCAGCTTGGGTCAGGGGGCTTACCATGAGCAGTTCTTC. V gene TRBV5-1 combines with J gene TRBJ2-1; 8 bases match TRBD1. The CDR3 has 15 residues. The ends lost 0 bases at V and 8 bases at J; junction bases unmatched: 7. CDR1 is SGHRS, CDR2 YFSETQ, per germline.

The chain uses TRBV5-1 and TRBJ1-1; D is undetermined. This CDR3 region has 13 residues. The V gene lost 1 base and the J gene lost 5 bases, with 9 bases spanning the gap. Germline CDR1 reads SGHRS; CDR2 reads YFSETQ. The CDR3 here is CASSLRPGTEAFF. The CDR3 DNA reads TGCGCCAGCAGCTTGAGGCCGGGGACTGAAGCTTTCTTT. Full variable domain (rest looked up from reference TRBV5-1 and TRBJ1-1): KAGVTQTPRYLIKTRGQQVTLSCSPISGHRSVSWYQQTPGQGLQFLFEYFSETQRNKGNFPGRFSGRQFSNSRSEMNVSTLELGDSALYLCASSLRPGTEAFFGQGTRLTVV.

CDR3 protein: CASSTGTSDTQYF. The CDR3 DNA follows: TGCGCCAGCAGCACCGGGACTTCAGATACGCAGTATTTT. The gene calls are TRBV5-1 and TRBJ2-3; D is perhaps TRBD2 (6 bases). CDR1 is SGHRS and CDR2 is YFSETQ in the germline V gene. This CDR3 region has 13 residues. V lost 4 bases to trimming and J lost 4 bases, with 10 bases between them.

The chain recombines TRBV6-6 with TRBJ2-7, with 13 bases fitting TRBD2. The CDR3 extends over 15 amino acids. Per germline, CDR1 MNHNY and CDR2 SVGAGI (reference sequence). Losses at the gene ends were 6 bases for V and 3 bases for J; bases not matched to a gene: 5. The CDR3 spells CASSRGTSGNYEQYF. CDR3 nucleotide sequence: TGTGCCAGCAGCCGAGGGACTAGCGGGAACTACGAGCAGTACTTC.

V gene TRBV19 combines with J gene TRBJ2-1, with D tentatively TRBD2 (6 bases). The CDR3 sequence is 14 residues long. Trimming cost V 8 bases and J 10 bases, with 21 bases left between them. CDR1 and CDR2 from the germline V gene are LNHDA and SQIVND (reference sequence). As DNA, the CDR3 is TGTGCCAGTCGGGCGGGACTCCCGGGAGTGGAGCAGTTCTTC. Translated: CASRAGLPGVEQFF.